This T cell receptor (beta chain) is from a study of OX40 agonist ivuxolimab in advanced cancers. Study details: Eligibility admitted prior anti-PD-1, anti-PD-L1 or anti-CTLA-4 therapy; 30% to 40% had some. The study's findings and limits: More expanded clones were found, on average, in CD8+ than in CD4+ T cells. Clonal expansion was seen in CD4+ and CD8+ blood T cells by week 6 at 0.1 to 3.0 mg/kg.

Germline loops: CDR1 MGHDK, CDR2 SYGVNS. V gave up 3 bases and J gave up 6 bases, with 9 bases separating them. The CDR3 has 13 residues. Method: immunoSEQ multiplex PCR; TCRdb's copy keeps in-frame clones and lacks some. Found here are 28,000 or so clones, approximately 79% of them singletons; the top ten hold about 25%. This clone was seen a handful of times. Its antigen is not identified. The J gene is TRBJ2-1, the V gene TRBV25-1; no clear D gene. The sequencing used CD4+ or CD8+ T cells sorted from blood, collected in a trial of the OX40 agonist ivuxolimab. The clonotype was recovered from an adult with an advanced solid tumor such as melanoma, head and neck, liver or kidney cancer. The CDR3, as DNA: TGTGCCAGCAGTGACCCCCGTATCAATGAGCAGTTCTTC. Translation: CASSDPRINEQFF.